These T cell receptor beta chains were read from a single sample in a study of blood T cell repertoires in COVID-19. Clones were read by immunoSEQ multiplex PCR, and TCRdb kept only the in-frame ones, dropping some. The data contain about 210,000 clones, about 84% of them singletons. The specimen was PBMCs or T cells enriched from blood (not recorded which). The receptors come from a man aged 25-45 years with acute COVID-19. Both conserved end residues are part of each CDR3. Each record gives: clone size, J gene, V gene, D gene, CDR3 protein, CDR3 DNA. D genes are given only for firm matches. Only part of the rows carry a size: once, few, many, or a class if the clone is expanded.

clone size: few
J gene: TRBJ1-2
V gene: TRBV2
D gene: TRBD1
CDR3 protein: CASSYTGTGKGYTF
CDR3 DNA: TGTGCCAGCAGTTATACCGGGACAGGGAAAGGCTACACCTTC

clone size: .
J gene: TRBJ2-1
V gene: TRBV6-5
D gene: .
CDR3 protein: CASSYSSRGPEDEQFF
CDR3 DNA: TGTGCCAGCAGTTACTCCTCTAGAGGGCCCGAGGATGAGCAGTTCTTC

clone size: .
J gene: TRBJ2-1
V gene: TRBV7-2
D gene: .
CDR3 protein: CASSLGLRNNEQFF
CDR3 DNA: TGTGCCAGCAGCTTGGGCCTTCGGAACAATGAGCAGTTCTTC

clone size: .
J gene: TRBJ2-7
V gene: TRBV6-1
D gene: TRBD2
CDR3 protein: CASSEAGGLVIHEQYF
CDR3 DNA: TGTGCCAGCAGTGAAGCAGGAGGACTAGTTATCCACGAGCAGTACTTC

clone size: .
J gene: TRBJ2-1
V gene: TRBV10-1
D gene: TRBD2
CDR3 protein: CASSEMGGGLGNEQFF
CDR3 DNA: TGCGCCAGCAGTGAGATGGGGGGGGGATTAGGCAATGAGCAGTTCTTC

clone size: .
J gene: TRBJ1-1
V gene: TRBV6-5
D gene: .
CDR3 protein: CASSYSRNTEAFF
CDR3 DNA: TGTGCCAGCAGTTACTCGAGGAACACTGAAGCTTTCTTT

clone size: .
J gene: TRBJ1-1
V gene: TRBV14
D gene: .
CDR3 protein: CASSRASEAFF
CDR3 DNA: TGTGCCAGCAGCCGAGCCTCTGAAGCTTTCTTT

clone size: .
J gene: TRBJ2-1
V gene: TRBV9
D gene: TRBD2
CDR3 protein: CASSVLPRGDSYNEQFF
CDR3 DNA: TGTGCCAGCAGCGTTTTGCCGCGGGGGGACTCCTACAATGAGCAGTTCTTC

clone size: .
J gene: TRBJ2-3
V gene: TRBV25-1
D gene: .
CDR3 protein: CASSVSFGFTDTQYF
CDR3 DNA: TGTGCCAGCAGTGTAAGTTTCGGGTTCACAGATACGCAGTATTTT

clone size: .
J gene: TRBJ2-5
V gene: TRBV14
D gene: .
CDR3 protein: CASSNPDRAVGRAETQYF
CDR3 DNA: TGTGCCAGCAGCAACCCGGACAGGGCTGTGGGGAGGGCAGAGACCCAGTACTTC

clone size: .
J gene: TRBJ1-2
V gene: TRBV6-5
D gene: TRBD1
CDR3 protein: CASTDGQGYGYTF
CDR3 DNA: TGTGCCAGCACCGACGGACAGGGCTATGGCTACACCTTC

clone size: .
J gene: TRBJ1-5
V gene: TRBV28
D gene: .
CDR3 protein: CASSSPGPSNQPQHF
CDR3 DNA: TGTGCCAGCAGTTCCCCCGGTCCGAGCAATCAGCCCCAGCATTTT

clone size: once
J gene: TRBJ2-7
V gene: TRBV19
D gene: .
CDR3 protein: CASSPLGGSYEQYF
CDR3 DNA: TGTGCCAGTAGTCCCTTGGGCGGGTCCTACGAGCAGTACTTC

clone size: few
J gene: TRBJ1-5
V gene: TRBV7-2
D gene: TRBD1
CDR3 protein: CASSWRQGEGNQPQHF
CDR3 DNA: TGTGCCAGCAGCTGGAGGCAGGGGGAGGGCAATCAGCCCCAGCATTTT

clone size: .
J gene: TRBJ1-2
V gene: TRBV11-2
D gene: .
CDR3 protein: CASSLGGTNYGYTF
CDR3 DNA: TGTGCCAGCAGCTTAGGCGGTACAAACTATGGCTACACCTTC

clone size: few
J gene: TRBJ1-4
V gene: TRBV2
D gene: TRBD1
CDR3 protein: CASTWTGGNEKLFF
CDR3 DNA: TGTGCCAGCACTTGGACAGGGGGTAATGAAAAACTGTTTTTT

clone size: few
J gene: TRBJ2-7
V gene: TRBV2
D gene: TRBD1
CDR3 protein: CASRGQGAVDEQYF
CDR3 DNA: TGTGCCAGCAGGGGACAGGGGGCTGTGGACGAGCAGTACTTC

clone size: .
J gene: TRBJ1-1
V gene: TRBV12-5
D gene: .
CDR3 protein: CASGPLLAANTEAFF
CDR3 DNA: TGTGCTAGTGGCCCCCTCTTGGCGGCGAACACTGAAGCTTTCTTT

clone size: .
J gene: TRBJ1-5
V gene: TRBV7-9
D gene: .
CDR3 protein: CASSFFFQPQHF
CDR3 DNA: TGTGCCAGCAGCTTTTTCTTCCAGCCCCAGCATTTT

clone size: .
J gene: TRBJ1-2
V gene: TRBV7-2
D gene: TRBD1
CDR3 protein: CASSPRTGRYTF
CDR3 DNA: TGTGCCAGCAGCCCACGGACAGGAAGGTACACCTTC

clone size: few
J gene: TRBJ2-7
V gene: TRBV5-6
D gene: TRBD1
CDR3 protein: CARDRGQLEQYF
CDR3 DNA: TGTGCCCGCGACAGGGGGCAGCTCGAGCAGTACTTC

clone size: .
J gene: TRBJ1-1
V gene: TRBV10-2
D gene: .
CDR3 protein: CASSESGRGTEAFF
CDR3 DNA: TGCGCCAGCAGTGAGTCCGGCAGGGGTACTGAAGCTTTCTTT

clone size: .
J gene: TRBJ2-1
V gene: TRBV2
D gene: .
CDR3 protein: CASPDREENEQFF
CDR3 DNA: TGTGCCAGCCCTGACAGGGAGGAAAATGAGCAGTTCTTC

clone size: few
J gene: TRBJ2-1
V gene: TRBV10-1
D gene: .
CDR3 protein: CASSDPVGAVGRGNEQFF
CDR3 DNA: TGCGCCAGCAGTGACCCCGTGGGGGCTGTGGGACGTGGGAATGAGCAGTTCTTC

clone size: .
J gene: TRBJ1-4
V gene: TRBV6-5
D gene: .
CDR3 protein: CASTSTNEKLFF
CDR3 DNA: TGTGCCAGCACCTCAACTAATGAAAAACTGTTTTTT

clone size: .
J gene: TRBJ2-7
V gene: TRBV6-1
D gene: TRBD2
CDR3 protein: CASSPPGLTYEQYF
CDR3 DNA: TGTGCCAGCAGCCCCCCGGGACTAACCTACGAGCAGTACTTC

clone size: many
J gene: TRBJ1-1
V gene: TRBV4-2
D gene: TRBD1
CDR3 protein: CASSQDGTGDTEAFF
CDR3 DNA: TGTGCCAGCAGCCAAGACGGGACAGGCGACACTGAAGCTTTCTTT

clone size: .
J gene: TRBJ1-6
V gene: TRBV29-1
D gene: .
CDR3 protein: CSVVNFGDSPLHF
CDR3 DNA: TGCAGCGTTGTAAATTTCGGAGATTCACCCCTCCACTTT

clone size: .
J gene: TRBJ2-5
V gene: TRBV7-6
D gene: .
CDR3 protein: CASSALQGGLGTQYF
CDR3 DNA: TGTGCCAGCAGCGCCTTGCAGGGAGGTTTGGGGACCCAGTACTTC

clone size: .
J gene: TRBJ2-5
V gene: TRBV7-9
D gene: .
CDR3 protein: CASSLAGLQETQYF
CDR3 DNA: TGTGCCAGCAGCTTAGCAGGACTACAAGAGACCCAGTACTTC

clone size: .
J gene: TRBJ1-4
V gene: TRBV25-1
D gene: TRBD1
CDR3 protein: CASSSPRGTNEKLFF
CDR3 DNA: TGTGCCAGCAGTAGTCCCAGGGGGACTAATGAAAAACTGTTTTTT

clone size: .
J gene: TRBJ1-1
V gene: TRBV15
D gene: .
CDR3 protein: CATSRDLSVNTEAFF
CDR3 DNA: TGTGCCACCAGCAGAGATCTATCGGTGAACACTGAAGCTTTCTTT

clone size: .
J gene: TRBJ1-1
V gene: TRBV6-2/TRBV6-3
D gene: TRBD1
CDR3 protein: CASSPGGQGAFF
CDR3 DNA: TGTGCCAGCAGTCCAGGGGGACAGGGAGCTTTCTTT

clone size: .
J gene: TRBJ2-1
V gene: TRBV27
D gene: .
CDR3 protein: CASSLLDSAYNEQFF
CDR3 DNA: TGTGCCAGCAGTCTTTTGGACAGCGCCTACAATGAGCAGTTCTTC

clone size: few
J gene: TRBJ1-6
V gene: TRBV5-6
D gene: .
CDR3 protein: CASSTSSNSPLHF
CDR3 DNA: TGTGCCAGCAGCACATCCTCGAATTCACCCCTCCACTTT

clone size: .
J gene: TRBJ1-2
V gene: TRBV19
D gene: TRBD1
CDR3 protein: CASSQRTGDYGYTF
CDR3 DNA: TGTGCCAGTAGTCAGCGGACAGGGGACTATGGCTACACCTTC

clone size: .
J gene: TRBJ1-5
V gene: TRBV5-6
D gene: .
CDR3 protein: CASSRRGGNQPQHF
CDR3 DNA: TGTGCCAGCAGCCGGAGGGGAGGAAATCAGCCCCAGCATTTT

clone size: .
J gene: TRBJ2-3
V gene: TRBV11-2
D gene: TRBD1
CDR3 protein: CASSLGDRFSTDTQYF
CDR3 DNA: TGTGCCAGCAGCTTGGGGGACAGGTTTAGCACAGATACGCAGTATTTT

clone size: .
J gene: TRBJ2-5
V gene: TRBV25-1
D gene: TRBD2
CDR3 protein: CASSVPGTTSGTQYF
CDR3 DNA: TGTGCCAGCAGTGTCCCCGGGACTACCTCCGGGACCCAGTACTTC